The 3 T cell receptor beta chains given below trace back to one sample, sequenced in a study of identical twins. MiXCR was run by TCRdb on the 5' RACE reads, yielding one entry per CDR3 protein. This table has about 470,000 distinct CDR3 sequences, 20% to 25% appearing once. The same sample was also studied in work on T cells expressing NK-cell markers.

Source material: CD4+ T cells sorted from blood. The source of these receptors is a woman younger than 35 in good health.

This chain connects TRBV5-5 to TRBJ1-4, with no clear D. Trimming removed 2 bases from V and 4 bases from J, with 6 bases in between. CDR1 is SGHKS and CDR2 is YYEKEE in the germline V gene (reference sequence). The CDR3 has 13 amino acids. The CDR3: CASSFEFNEKLFF. CDR3 sequence (DNA): TGTGCCAGCAGCTTCGAATTTAATGAAAAACTGTTTTTT.

This clonotype was counted a few times. This chain links TRBV9 with TRBJ2-1; perhaps D is TRBD1 or TRBD2 (5 bases each). V was trimmed by 0 bases and J by 0 bases, leaving 10 bases between them. Germline values: CDR1 SGDLS, CDR2 YYNGEE. The CDR3 has 16 amino acids. CDR3 in DNA: TGTGCCAGCAGCGTAGAGGGGACGAGCTCCTACAATGAGCAGTTCTTC. This gives the protein CASSVEGTSSYNEQFF.

This clonotype appeared a few times. The J gene is TRBJ1-4, the V gene TRBV20-1, with a possible D match to TRBD1 (5 bases). Germline CDR1 reads DFQATT; CDR2 reads SNEGSKA (reference sequence). This CDR3 has 11 amino acids. Trimming removed 6 bases from V and 16 bases from J, with 18 bases in between. CDR3 sequence: CSAKRDPGSFF. In DNA, the CDR3 is TGCAGTGCCAAAAGGGACCCGGGATCGTTTTTT.